The clone carrying this T cell receptor beta chain was seen repeatedly, ten times or more. Its cognate antigen is unknown. By quantitative 5'-RACE with molecular barcodes, the TCR beta libraries were made. A single record per CDR3 protein comes from TCRdb applying MiXCR to the 5' RACE reads. Of around 150,000 distinct CDR3 sequences listed, more than 5.5% are singletons. The source of the sample is a study of CD8 T cells in ankylosing spondylitis. J gave up 2 bases and V 1 base, and 5 bases lay outside the gene matches. The CDR3 is 15 amino acids. Study results and caveats: Blood of patients with ankylosing spondylitis appeared to be characterized by a TCR beta motif of about 8 highly homologous variants. Researchers reportedly found disease-linked clones significantly enriched in matched ankylosing spondylitis synovial fluid.

The sample consisted of blood, either unsorted or a sorted T cell fraction (not recorded which). V gene TRBV12-3 or TRBV12-4 combines with J gene TRBJ2-7; 7 nucleotides line up with TRBD1. This receptor was identified in a female donor with ankylosing spondylitis or in good health (not recorded which). CDR3 nucleotides: TGTGCCAGCAGTTTAGGTGTCCAGGGGGCCTACGAGCAGTACTTC. Translation: CASSLGVQGAYEQYF.